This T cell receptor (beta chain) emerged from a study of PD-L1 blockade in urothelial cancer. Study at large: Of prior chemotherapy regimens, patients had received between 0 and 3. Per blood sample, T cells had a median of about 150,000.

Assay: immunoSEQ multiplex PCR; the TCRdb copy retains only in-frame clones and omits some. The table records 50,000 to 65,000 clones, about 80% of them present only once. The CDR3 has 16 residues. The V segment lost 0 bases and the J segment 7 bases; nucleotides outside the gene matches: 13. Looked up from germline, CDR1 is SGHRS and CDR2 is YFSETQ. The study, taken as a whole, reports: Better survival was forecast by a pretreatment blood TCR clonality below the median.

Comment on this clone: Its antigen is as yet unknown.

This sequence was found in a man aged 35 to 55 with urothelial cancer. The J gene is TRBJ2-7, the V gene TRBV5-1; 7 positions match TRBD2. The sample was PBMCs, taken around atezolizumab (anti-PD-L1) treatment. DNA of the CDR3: TGCGCCAGCAGCTTGGGGGGAGGGCCACCGGGAGTGGAGCAGTACTTC. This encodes CASSLGGGPPGVEQYF.